This is a list of T cell receptor beta chains from one sample in a study of cytomegalovirus exposure and HLA in healthy donors. The table came from immunoSEQ multiplex PCR; TCRdb's copy has only in-frame clones and leaves some out. Among over 150,000 clones, 60% to 85% were seen once, and the ten largest hold 3.5% to 4.5%. Sequenced material: PBMCs. The receptors stem from a man aged 25-40 years in good health and CMV-seropositive. Both conserved end residues are part of each CDR3. The order of the fields is D gene, clone size, J gene, V gene, CDR3 protein, CDR3 DNA. A D gene is named only where the DNA matches it firmly. Part of the rows lack a size; the others show once, few, many or a class for expanded clones.

-	-	TRBJ2-6	TRBV9	CASSVGAAGANVLTF	TGTGCCAGCAGCGTAGGGGCAGCTGGGGCCAACGTCCTGACTTTC
TRBD1	-	TRBJ2-7	TRBV4-2	CASSQLGTDTYEQYF	TGTGCCAGCAGCCAACTCGGGACAGACACCTACGAGCAGTACTTC
TRBD1	-	TRBJ1-4	TRBV6-5	CASSYAGQPREKLFF	TGTGCCAGCAGTTACGCGGGACAGCCAAGGGAAAAACTGTTTTTT
TRBD1	-	TRBJ1-5	TRBV5-1	CASSLSPAGGQPQHF	TGCGCCAGCAGCTTGAGTCCGGCAGGGGGACAGCCCCAGCATTTT
-	-	TRBJ2-5	TRBV5-6	CASSFGARETQYF	TGTGCCAGCAGCTTTGGGGCCCGAGAGACCCAGTACTTC
-	once	TRBJ1-1	TRBV7-9	CASSPDTEAFF	TGTGCCAGCAGCCCGGACACTGAAGCTTTCTTT
-	once	TRBJ2-7	TRBV7-6	CASSLLGRDTQGQYF	TGTGCCAGCAGCTTACTGGGCAGGGACACCCAGGGGCAGTACTTC
-	once	TRBJ2-7	TRBV2	CASSELQDSYEQYF	TGTGCCAGCAGTGAACTACAGGATTCCTACGAGCAGTACTTC
TRBD2	-	TRBJ2-3	TRBV7-2	CASSPREADTQYF	TGTGCCAGCAGCCCGCGGGAGGCGGATACGCAGTATTTT
-	once	TRBJ2-7	TRBV11-2	CASSRPTRREQYF	TGTGCCAGCAGCCGCCCGACTCGAAGGGAGCAGTACTTC
-	-	TRBJ2-3	TRBV5-1	CASSTSDTQYF	TGCGCCAGCAGCACATCAGATACGCAGTATTTT
TRBD2	-	TRBJ2-2	TRBV7-7	CASSLVPASGGPNTGELFF	TGTGCCAGCAGCTTAGTGCCGGCTAGCGGGGGGCCGAACACCGGGGAGCTGTTTTTT
TRBD1	once	TRBJ1-5	TRBV6-1	CASSEVTGGHQPQHF	TGTGCCAGCAGTGAAGTGACAGGGGGACATCAGCCCCAGCATTTT
-	once	TRBJ2-2	TRBV6-5	CASRPRGAPTGELFF	TGTGCCAGCAGGCCCCGGGGGGCCCCCACCGGGGAGCTGTTTTTT
-	-	TRBJ1-6	TRBV30	CAWRNRDTDNSPLHF	TGTGCCTGGAGGAACCGGGACACCGATAATTCACCCCTCCACTTT
-	-	TRBJ2-7	TRBV27	CASSPRSSGPYEQYF	TGTGCCAGCAGTCCGCGGTCCAGCGGGCCCTACGAGCAGTACTTC
TRBD1	-	TRBJ1-1	TRBV9	CASSPSTGIRNTEAFF	TGTGCCAGCAGCCCGTCGACAGGGATCCGGAACACTGAAGCTTTCTTT
TRBD2	once	TRBJ2-5	TRBV5-6	CASSLRLAGDQETQYF	TGTGCCAGCAGCTTACGACTAGCGGGGGATCAAGAGACCCAGTACTTC
TRBD2	-	TRBJ2-3	TRBV29-1	CSVALSGGEDTQYF	TGCAGCGTTGCCCTCAGCGGGGGGGAGGATACGCAGTATTTT
-	-	TRBJ1-1	TRBV2	CASTLVVGAANTEAFF	TGTGCCAGCACCCTCGTAGTTGGGGCGGCGAACACTGAAGCTTTCTTT
TRBD2	-	TRBJ2-7	TRBV6-5	CASSRLAGGQDEQYF	TGTGCCAGCAGCCGCTTAGCGGGGGGGCAGGACGAGCAGTACTTC
-	-	TRBJ2-3	TRBV9	CASSLSGGAGGDTQYF	TGTGCCAGCAGCCTTAGTGGCGGCGCCGGAGGAGATACGCAGTATTTT
-	-	TRBJ2-7	TRBV12-5	CASAELTGTTYEQYF	TGTGCTAGTGCCGAACTGACAGGCACGACCTACGAGCAGTACTTC
-	-	TRBJ1-1	TRBV18	CASSVTGLNTEAFF	TGTGCCAGCTCTGTGACAGGCCTAAACACTGAAGCTTTCTTT
TRBD2	-	TRBJ2-3	TRBV2	CASSDDKRGPLSTDTQYF	TGTGCCAGCAGTGATGATAAGCGGGGCCCCCTTAGCACAGATACGCAGTATTTT
-	few	TRBJ1-5	TRBV4-1	CASSQSGAYTGNQPQHF	TGCGCCAGCAGCCAATCTGGGGCCTACACGGGCAATCAGCCCCAGCATTTT
TRBD2	-	TRBJ2-7	TRBV5-4	CASSLGIAGGPGEQYF	TGTGCCAGCAGCTTGGGGATAGCGGGGGGGCCGGGTGAGCAGTACTTC
-	few	TRBJ2-3	TRBV5-6	CASSSPSGRADTQYF	TGTGCCAGCAGCTCCCCCAGCGGAAGGGCAGATACGCAGTATTTT
-	-	TRBJ1-1	TRBV7-3	CASSLDGGHEVTEAFF	TGTGCCAGCAGCCTAGACGGCGGACATGAGGTCACTGAAGCTTTCTTT